This T cell receptor (beta chain) was captured by sequencing in a study of blood T cells in healthy people across ages. The V segment lost 5 bases and the J segment 1 base; nucleotides outside the gene matches: 2. The germline gives CDR1 DFQATT, CDR2 SNEGSKA (reference sequence). The CDR3 covers 14 residues. This clonotype was seen many times. PCR was performed a second time for 7 to 11 cycles using a sample-barcoded 5' primer and a J-beta primer mix. One entry per CDR3 protein, called by TCRdb with MiXCR from the 5' RACE reads. Counted here are approximately 800,000 distinct CDR3 sequences, about 42% occurring once; the ten biggest clones make up 15% to 20%.

The chain combines TRBV20-1 with TRBJ2-3, with 11 bases matching TRBD2. Specimen: blood. The TCR was taken from a man at least 80 years old in good health. CDR3: CSAYSGRGTDTQYF. CDR3 in DNA: TGCAGTGCTTATAGCGGGAGGGGCACAGATACGCAGTATTTT.